This T cell receptor beta chain was identified in a study of blood T cell repertoires in COVID-19. The CDR3 loop spans 15 amino acids. Per germline, CDR1 MNHNS and CDR2 SASEGT. The ends lost 3 bases at V and 8 bases at J; junction bases unmatched: 12. Only in-frame clones appear in the TCRdb table, and some are missing; sequencing was by immunoSEQ multiplex PCR. The top ten hold 5.5% to 7.5% of the sample, which has under 300,000 clones, more than 75% seen once. The TCR comes from a woman in her seventies with active or convalescent COVID-19. The sample was peripheral blood. This rearrangement joins TRBV6-1 to TRBJ1-2, with 7 positions matching TRBD1. The CDR3 reads CASSDVLQGSGGYTF. CDR3 nucleotides: TGTGCCAGCAGTGACGTCTTACAGGGGTCCGGCGGCTACACCTTC.